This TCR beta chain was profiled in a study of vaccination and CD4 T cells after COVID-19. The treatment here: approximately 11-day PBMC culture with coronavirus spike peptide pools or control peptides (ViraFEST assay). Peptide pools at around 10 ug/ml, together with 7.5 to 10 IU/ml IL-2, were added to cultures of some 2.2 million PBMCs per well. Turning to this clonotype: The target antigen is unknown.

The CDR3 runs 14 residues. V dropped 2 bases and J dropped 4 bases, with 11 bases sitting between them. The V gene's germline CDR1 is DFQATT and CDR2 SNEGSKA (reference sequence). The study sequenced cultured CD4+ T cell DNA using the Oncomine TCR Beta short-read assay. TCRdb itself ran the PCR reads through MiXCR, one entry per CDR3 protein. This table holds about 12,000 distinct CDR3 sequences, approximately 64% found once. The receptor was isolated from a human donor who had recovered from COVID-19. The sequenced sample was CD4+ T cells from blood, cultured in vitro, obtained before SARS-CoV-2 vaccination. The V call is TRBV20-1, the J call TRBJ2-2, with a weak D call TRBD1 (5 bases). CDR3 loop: CSARKGLSTGELFF. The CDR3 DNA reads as TGCAGTGCTAGAAAGGGGTTAAGCACCGGGGAGCTGTTTTTT.